The table lists the clone carrying this T cell receptor beta chain with a few counts. What it binds is unknown. The record originates from a study of cytomegalovirus exposure and HLA in healthy donors. Findings and limits, study-wide: When analyzed later, a missense DCLRE1C variant was found to be linked to TCR beta V- and J-gene trimming. TCR beta sequences reportedly predicted most subjects' HLA-A and HLA-B alleles accurately. Within an earlier analysis, most TCR beta V segments proved productive either about 87% or about 30% of the time. Reportedly, diagnosis of cytomegalovirus status by the classifier showed high specificity and sensitivity.

Germline assignment: CDR1 SNHLY and CDR2 FYNNEI. The CDR3 totals 13 residues. V dropped 6 bases and J dropped 8; count of bases not matched to a gene: 6. The PCR contained 60 Vbeta and 13 Jbeta primers. Using immunoSEQ multiplex PCR, the repertoire was profiled, and TCRdb retains in-frame clones only, with some absent. The sample lists about 200,000 clones; around 75% were seen once. This TCR was sampled from a young woman in good health and CMV-seronegative. The chain employs TRBV2 and TRBJ1-4, with 7 bases fitting TRBD1. The specimen sequenced was PBMCs. CDR3: CASRLGTAEKLFF. The CDR3, as DNA: TGTGCCAGCAGGCTCGGGACAGCAGAAAAACTGTTTTTT.